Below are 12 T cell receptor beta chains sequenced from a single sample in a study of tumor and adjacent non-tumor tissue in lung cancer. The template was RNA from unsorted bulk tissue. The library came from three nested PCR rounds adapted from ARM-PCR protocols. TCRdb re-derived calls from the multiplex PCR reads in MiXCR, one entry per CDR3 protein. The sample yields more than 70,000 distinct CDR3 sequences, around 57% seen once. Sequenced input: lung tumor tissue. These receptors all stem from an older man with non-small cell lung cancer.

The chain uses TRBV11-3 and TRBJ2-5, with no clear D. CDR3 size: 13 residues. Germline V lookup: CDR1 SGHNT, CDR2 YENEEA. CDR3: CVNSPGLGETQYF. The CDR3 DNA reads TGTGTTAACAGCCCAGGCTTGGGAGAGACCCAGTACTTC.

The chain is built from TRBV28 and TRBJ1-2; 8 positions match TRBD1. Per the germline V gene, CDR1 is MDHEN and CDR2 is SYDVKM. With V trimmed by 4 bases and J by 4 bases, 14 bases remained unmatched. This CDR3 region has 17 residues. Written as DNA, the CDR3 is TGTGCCAGCAGTTCTCCGGGACAGGCGGCTTATCCCTATGGCTACACCTTC. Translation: CASSSPGQAAYPYGYTF.

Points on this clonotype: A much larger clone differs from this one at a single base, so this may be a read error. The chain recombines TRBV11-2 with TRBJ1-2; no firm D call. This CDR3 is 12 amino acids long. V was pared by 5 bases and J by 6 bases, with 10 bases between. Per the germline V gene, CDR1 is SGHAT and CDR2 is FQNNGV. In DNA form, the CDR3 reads TGTGCCAGCAGCCCCCACGGCGATGGCTACACCTTC. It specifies CASSPHGDGYTF.

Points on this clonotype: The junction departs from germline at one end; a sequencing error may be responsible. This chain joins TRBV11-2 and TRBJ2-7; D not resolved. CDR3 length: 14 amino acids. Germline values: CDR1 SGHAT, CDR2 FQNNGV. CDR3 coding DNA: TGTGCCAGCAGCTTAGATTTAATGGGGTACGAGCAACACTTC. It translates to CASSLDLMGYEQHF.

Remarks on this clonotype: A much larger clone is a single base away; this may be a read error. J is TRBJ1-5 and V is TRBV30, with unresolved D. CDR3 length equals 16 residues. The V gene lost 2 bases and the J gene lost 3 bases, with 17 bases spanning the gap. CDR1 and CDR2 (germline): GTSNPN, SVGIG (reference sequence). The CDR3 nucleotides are TGTGCCTGGAGTCCCCGGAGTCAATGGTACAATCAGCCCCAGCATTTT. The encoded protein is CAWSPRSQWYNQPQHF.

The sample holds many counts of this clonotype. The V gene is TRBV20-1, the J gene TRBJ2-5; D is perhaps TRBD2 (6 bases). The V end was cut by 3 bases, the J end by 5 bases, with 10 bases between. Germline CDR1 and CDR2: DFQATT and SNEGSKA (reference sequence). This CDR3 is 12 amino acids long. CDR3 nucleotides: TGCAGTGCTAGCGGGAGAGGGGAGACCCAGTACTTC. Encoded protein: CSASGRGETQYF.

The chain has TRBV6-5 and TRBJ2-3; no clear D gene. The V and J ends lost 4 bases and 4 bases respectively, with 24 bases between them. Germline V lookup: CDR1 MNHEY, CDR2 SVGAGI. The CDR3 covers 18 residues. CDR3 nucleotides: TGTGCCAGCAGTTGCTCGACGACGGCGAGAGCTTGCGCAGATACGCAGTATTTT. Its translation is CASSCSTTARACADTQYF.

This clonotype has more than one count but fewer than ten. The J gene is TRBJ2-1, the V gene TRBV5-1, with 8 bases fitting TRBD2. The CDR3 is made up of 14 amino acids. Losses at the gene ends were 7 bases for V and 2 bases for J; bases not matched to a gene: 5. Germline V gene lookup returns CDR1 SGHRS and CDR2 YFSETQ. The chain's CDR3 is CASQAGETYNEQFF. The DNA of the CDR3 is TGCGCCAGCCAAGCGGGGGAGACCTACAATGAGCAGTTCTTC.

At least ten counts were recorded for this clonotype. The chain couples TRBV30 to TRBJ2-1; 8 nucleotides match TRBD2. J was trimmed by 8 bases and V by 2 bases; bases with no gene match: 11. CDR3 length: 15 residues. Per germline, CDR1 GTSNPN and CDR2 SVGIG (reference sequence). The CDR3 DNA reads TGTGCCTGGAGTCGGGGGGGGGGTCGCGGCGATGAGCAGTTCTTC. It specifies CAWSRGGGRGDEQFF.

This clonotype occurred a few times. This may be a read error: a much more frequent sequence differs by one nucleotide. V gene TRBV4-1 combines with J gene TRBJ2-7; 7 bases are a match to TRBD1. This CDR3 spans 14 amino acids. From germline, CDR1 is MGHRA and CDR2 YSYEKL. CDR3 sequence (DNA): TGCACCAGCAGCCACGGGACAGCAAAATACGAGCAGTACTTC. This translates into CTSSHGTAKYEQYF.

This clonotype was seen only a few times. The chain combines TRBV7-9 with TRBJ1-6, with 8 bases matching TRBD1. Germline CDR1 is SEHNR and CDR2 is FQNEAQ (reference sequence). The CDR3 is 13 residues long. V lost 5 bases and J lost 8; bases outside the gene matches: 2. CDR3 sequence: CASSRTGHSPLHF. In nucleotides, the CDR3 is TGTGCCAGCAGCCGGACAGGGCATTCACCCCTCCACTTT.

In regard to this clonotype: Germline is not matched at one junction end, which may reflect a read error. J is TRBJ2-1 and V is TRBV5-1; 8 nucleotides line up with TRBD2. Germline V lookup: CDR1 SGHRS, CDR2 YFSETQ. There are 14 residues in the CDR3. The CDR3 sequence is CASQAGETYNERFF. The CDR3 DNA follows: TGCGCCAGCCAAGCGGGGGAGACCTACAATGAGCGGTTCTTC. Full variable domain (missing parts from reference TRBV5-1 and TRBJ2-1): KAGVTQTPRYLIKTRGQQVTLSCSPISGHRSVSWYQQTPGQGLQFLFEYFSETQRNKGNFPGRFSGRQFSNSRSEMNVSTLELGDSALYLCASQAGETYNERFFGPGTRLTVL.